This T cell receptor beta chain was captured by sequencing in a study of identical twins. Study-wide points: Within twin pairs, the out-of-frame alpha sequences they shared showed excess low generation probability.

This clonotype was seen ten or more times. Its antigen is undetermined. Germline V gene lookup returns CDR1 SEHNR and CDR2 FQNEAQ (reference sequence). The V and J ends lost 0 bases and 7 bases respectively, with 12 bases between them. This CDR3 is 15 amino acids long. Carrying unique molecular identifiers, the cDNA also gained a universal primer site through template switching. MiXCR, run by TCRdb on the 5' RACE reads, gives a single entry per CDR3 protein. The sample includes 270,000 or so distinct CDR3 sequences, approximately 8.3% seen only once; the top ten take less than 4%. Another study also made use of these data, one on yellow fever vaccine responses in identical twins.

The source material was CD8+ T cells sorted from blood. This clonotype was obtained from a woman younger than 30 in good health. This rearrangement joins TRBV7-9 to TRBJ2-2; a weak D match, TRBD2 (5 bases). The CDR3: CASSLAGGLRGELFF. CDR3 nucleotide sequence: TGTGCCAGCAGCTTAGCGGGTGGACTCCGCGGGGAGCTGTTTTTT.